This T cell receptor beta chain derives from a study of T cell repertoires in aging, cancer and after chemotherapy. Peripheral blood genomic DNA, not sorted cells or RNA, was the template. Multiplex touch-down PCR with TRB-A/B primers amplified rearranged V-D-J TRB sequences. TCRdb fed the multiplex PCR reads into MiXCR, producing one record per CDR3 protein. This table holds over 10,000 distinct CDR3 sequences, 21% found once. CDR1 is SGHRS and CDR2 is YFSETQ in the germline V gene. The ends were cut back, 5 bases at V and 2 bases at J, with 9 bases in the middle. The CDR3 is made up of 13 amino acids.

Sequenced sample: blood. The chain employs TRBV5-1 and TRBJ2-3, with D hard to call. This receptor was identified in a human donor in good health. The DNA of the CDR3 is TGCGCCAGCAGTCAGGAATTCACAGATACGCAGTATTTT. It is translated as CASSQEFTDTQYF.